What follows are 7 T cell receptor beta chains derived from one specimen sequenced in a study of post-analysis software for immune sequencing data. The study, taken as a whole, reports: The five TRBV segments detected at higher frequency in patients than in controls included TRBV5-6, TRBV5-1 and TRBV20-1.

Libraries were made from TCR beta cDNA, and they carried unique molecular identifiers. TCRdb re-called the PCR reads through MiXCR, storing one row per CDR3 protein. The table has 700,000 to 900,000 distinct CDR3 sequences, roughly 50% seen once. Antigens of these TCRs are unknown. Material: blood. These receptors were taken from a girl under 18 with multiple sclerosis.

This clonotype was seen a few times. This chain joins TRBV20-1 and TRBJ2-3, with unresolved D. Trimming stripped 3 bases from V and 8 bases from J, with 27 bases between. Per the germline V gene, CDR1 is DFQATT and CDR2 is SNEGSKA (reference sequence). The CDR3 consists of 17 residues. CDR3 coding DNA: TGCAGTGCTAGCCGTTCCCAGCAGGTCGGCCCCGGATTTACGCAGTATTTT. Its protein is CSASRSQQVGPGFTQYF.

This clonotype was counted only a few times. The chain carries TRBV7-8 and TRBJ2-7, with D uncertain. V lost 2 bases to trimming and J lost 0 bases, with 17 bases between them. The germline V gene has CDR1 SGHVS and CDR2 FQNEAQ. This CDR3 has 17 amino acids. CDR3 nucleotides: TGTGCCAGCAGCTTAAGAAGAGGCTCCCCGAGCTCCTACGAGCAGTACTTC. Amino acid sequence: CASSLRRGSPSSYEQYF.

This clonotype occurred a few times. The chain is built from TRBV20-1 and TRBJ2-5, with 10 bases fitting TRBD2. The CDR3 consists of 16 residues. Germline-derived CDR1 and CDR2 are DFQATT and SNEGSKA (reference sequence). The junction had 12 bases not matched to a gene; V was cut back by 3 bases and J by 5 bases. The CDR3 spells CSARGDLAGAWETQYF. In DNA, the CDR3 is TGCAGTGCTAGGGGCGATCTAGCGGGAGCTTGGGAGACCCAGTACTTC.

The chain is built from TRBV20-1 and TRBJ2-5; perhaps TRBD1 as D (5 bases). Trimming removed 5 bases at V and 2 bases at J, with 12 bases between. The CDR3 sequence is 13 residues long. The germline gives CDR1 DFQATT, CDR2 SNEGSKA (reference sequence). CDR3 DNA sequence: TGCAGTGCTCTGGGGCCCCAGCAAGAGACCCAGTACTTC. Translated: CSALGPQQETQYF.

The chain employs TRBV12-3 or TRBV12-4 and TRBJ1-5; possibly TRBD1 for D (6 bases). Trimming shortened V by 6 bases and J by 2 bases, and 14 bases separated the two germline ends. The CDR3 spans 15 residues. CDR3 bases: TGTGCCAGCAGGCCTACAGGGCCCGGCAATCAGCCCCAGCATTTT. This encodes CASRPTGPGNQPQHF.

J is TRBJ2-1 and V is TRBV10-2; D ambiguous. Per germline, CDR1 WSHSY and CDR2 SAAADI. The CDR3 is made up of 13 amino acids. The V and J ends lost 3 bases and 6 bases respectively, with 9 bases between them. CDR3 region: CASSDILRNEQFF. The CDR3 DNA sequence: TGCGCCAGCAGTGACATACTCCGCAATGAGCAGTTCTTC.

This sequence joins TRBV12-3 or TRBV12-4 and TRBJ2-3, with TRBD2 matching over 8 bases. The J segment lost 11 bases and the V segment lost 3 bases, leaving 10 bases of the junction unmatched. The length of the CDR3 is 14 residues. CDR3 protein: CASSFLAGGNVQYF. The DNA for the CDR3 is TGTGCCAGCAGTTTCCTGGCGGGAGGAAATGTGCAGTATTTT.